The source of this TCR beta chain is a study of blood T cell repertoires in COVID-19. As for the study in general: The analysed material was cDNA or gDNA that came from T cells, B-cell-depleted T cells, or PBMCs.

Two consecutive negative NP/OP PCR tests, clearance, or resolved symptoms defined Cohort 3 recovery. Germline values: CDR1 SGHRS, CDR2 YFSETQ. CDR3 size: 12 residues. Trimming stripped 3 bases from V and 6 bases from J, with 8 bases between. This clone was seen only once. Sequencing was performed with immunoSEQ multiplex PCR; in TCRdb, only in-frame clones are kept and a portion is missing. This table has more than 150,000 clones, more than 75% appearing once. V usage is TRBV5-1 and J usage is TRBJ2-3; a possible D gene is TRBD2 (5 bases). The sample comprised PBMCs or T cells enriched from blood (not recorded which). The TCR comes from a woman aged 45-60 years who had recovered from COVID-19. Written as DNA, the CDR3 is TGCGCCAGCAGCTCGGGAATCGATACGCAGTATTTT. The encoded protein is CASSSGIDTQYF.